Included here is one TCR beta chain sequence, with context. Antigen: not known. This record belongs to a study of T cell repertoires in cytomegalovirus infection. About the research overall: A matching HLA type, together with CMV infection, was signaled by public TCR beta signatures. Study-wide findings and caveats: Dominating the ex vivo response were HLA-C-restricted CMV-specific TCR beta clonotypes. Frequencies of public TCR beta families were cumulated, and this identified carriers of CMV plus the relevant HLA.

TCRdb re-analysed the reads in MiXCR, keeping a single row per CDR3 protein. The table includes 500,000 or so distinct CDR3 sequences, 16% detected once. Specimen: CD8+ T cells from PBMCs. The receptor was isolated from a human donor in good health (CMV status not recorded). Some clones in this sample may be carry-over from other donors' samples.

The CDR3 DNA is TGTGCTAGTGGCCGGACTGGGACAGATACGCAGTATTTT. This encodes CASGRTGTDTQYF. The chain has TRBV12-5 and TRBJ2-3; D is perhaps TRBD2 (5 bases). Germline assignment: CDR1 LGHNT and CDR2 FRNRAP. V was trimmed by 6 bases and J by 3 bases, leaving 10 bases between them. The CDR3 is 13 amino acids.